The 26 T cell receptor beta chains below come from one sample, sequenced in a study of blood T cell repertoires in COVID-19. The table came from immunoSEQ multiplex PCR; TCRdb's copy has only in-frame clones and leaves some out. The sample lists 150,000 to 200,000 clones, about 88% occurring once. Sequenced material: peripheral blood. The receptors stem from a man in his late teens or twenties with acute or convalescent COVID-19.

This chain joins TRBV7-2 and TRBJ1-2; 8 nucleotides align to TRBD1. Germline V gene data show CDR1 as SGHTA and CDR2 as FQGNSA. V lost 3 bases, J lost 8 bases, and 11 bases stayed unmatched. The CDR3 has 15 residues. For the CDR3, the DNA is TGTGCCAGCAGCTTCCGGGACAGGATAACTCGAGGCTACACCTTC. As protein: CASSFRDRITRGYTF.

V and J are TRBV18 and TRBJ1-5, with 8 bases identical to TRBD1. Germline V lookup: CDR1 KGHSH, CDR2 LQKENI. CDR3 size: 14 residues. The junction had 9 bases not matched to a gene; V was cut back by 3 bases and J by 11 bases. CDR3 bases: TGTGCCAGCTCACCCGGGACAGGTGGTTTGGCCCAGCATTTT. This codes for CASSPGTGGLAQHF.

V usage is TRBV19 and J usage is TRBJ2-2, with D possibly matching TRBD2 (5 bases). CDR3 size: 14 residues. V lost 5 bases and J 6 bases, leaving 13 bases between the germline ends. Germline V gene sequence: CDR1 LNHDA, CDR2 SQIVND (reference sequence). Written as DNA, the CDR3 is TGTGCCAGTAGTGCACCACTAGTTGCCGGGGAGCTGTTTTTT. It translates to CASSAPLVAGELFF.

V usage is TRBV18 and J usage is TRBJ2-7, with TRBD2 matching 7 bases. CDR3 length: 15 residues. Germline V gene data show CDR1 as KGHSH and CDR2 as LQKENI. The J segment lost 3 bases and the V segment lost 0 bases, leaving 5 bases of the junction unmatched. This CDR3 is CASSPPSSGNYEQYF. The CDR3 nucleotides are TGTGCCAGCTCACCACCGTCTAGCGGTAACTACGAGCAGTACTTC.

This chain joins TRBV28 and TRBJ2-1; 12 positions match TRBD2. Germline V gene data show CDR1 as MDHEN and CDR2 as SYDVKM. The CDR3 consists of 15 residues. V gave up 5 bases and J gave up 8 bases; unmatched junction bases: 7. The CDR3 DNA follows: TGTGCCAGCAGTCTGCTAGCGGGGGGGATGGATGAGCAGTTCTTC. This sequence encodes CASSLLAGGMDEQFF.

The V and J genes are TRBV6-2 or TRBV6-3 and TRBJ1-5; 9 bases align to TRBD1. The V and J ends lost 1 base and 5 bases, in that order; junction bases with no gene match: 6. CDR1 is MNHEY, CDR2 SVGEGT, per germline. The CDR3 loop spans 16 amino acids. The CDR3 protein is CASSYFGTGKDQPQHF. In DNA, the CDR3 is TGTGCCAGCAGTTACTTCGGGACAGGGAAGGATCAGCCCCAGCATTTT.

The CDR3 protein is CASSEGQGNTEAFF. The CDR3, as DNA: TGTGCCAGCAGTGAGGGACAGGGGAACACTGAAGCTTTCTTT. The chain recombines TRBV2 with TRBJ1-1; 9 bases align to TRBD1. Germline CDR1 SNHLY, CDR2 FYNNEI. V gave up 3 bases and J gave up 1 base; unmatched junction bases: 0. The CDR3 length is 14 residues.

The gene calls are TRBV28 and TRBJ2-1; 11 nucleotides match TRBD1. Germline loops: CDR1 MDHEN, CDR2 SYDVKM. V dropped 6 bases and J dropped 4; count of bases not matched to a gene: 5. The CDR3 is 15 residues long. The CDR3 spells CASRTGTGGYNEQFF. DNA for the CDR3: TGTGCCAGCAGAACCGGGACAGGGGGGTACAATGAGCAGTTCTTC.

This rearrangement joins TRBV5-1 to TRBJ2-5; D not resolved. Looked up from germline, CDR1 is SGHRS and CDR2 is YFSETQ. V was shortened by 0 bases and J by 2 bases, with 8 bases between the two germline ends. The CDR3 loop spans 14 amino acids. The CDR3 nucleotides are TGCGCCAGCAGCTTGGGAGCTTCACAAGAGACCCAGTACTTC. Translated, it gives CASSLGASQETQYF.

The chain is built from TRBV29-1 and TRBJ1-1; D possibly corresponds to TRBD1 (5 bases). With 5 bases removed from V and 6 bases from J, the gap between germline ends came to 13 bases. Germline V gene sequence: CDR1 SQVTM, CDR2 ANQGSEA. This CDR3 contains 12 residues. DNA of the CDR3: TGCAGCGTTTTCAATCAGGGTGCTGAAGCTTTCTTT. As protein: CSVFNQGAEAFF.

A single count supports this clone. The chain employs TRBV30 and TRBJ2-2, with 11 positions matching TRBD1. This CDR3 has 15 amino acids. Germline CDR1 GTSNPN, CDR2 SVGIG (reference sequence). V dropped 4 bases and J dropped 8; count of bases not matched to a gene: 9. The DNA for the CDR3 is TGTGCCTGGATTCGCCGGGACAGGGGGATAGGGGAGCTGTTTTTT. It specifies CAWIRRDRGIGELFF.

V and J are TRBV28 and TRBJ1-6; a weak D match, TRBD1 (5 bases). CDR1 is MDHEN, CDR2 SYDVKM, per germline. This CDR3 region has 14 residues. V dropped 7 bases and J dropped 7 bases, with 14 bases sitting between them. CDR3 protein: CASIADTSNSPLHF. CDR3 sequence (DNA): TGTGCCAGCATCGCGGACACCTCGAATTCACCCCTCCACTTT.

The rearrangement uses TRBV11-2 and TRBJ1-2, with 11 bases lining up with TRBD1. The J segment lost 8 bases and the V segment lost 3 bases, leaving 8 bases of the junction unmatched. Per the germline V gene, CDR1 is SGHAT and CDR2 is FQNNGV. This CDR3 spans 15 amino acids. CDR3 residues: CASSLEGQGALGYTF. The CDR3 nucleotides read TGTGCCAGCAGCTTGGAAGGACAGGGGGCCTTGGGCTACACCTTC. The full variable domain, in which reference TRBV11-2 and TRBJ1-2 provide the parts outside the CDR3, is EAGVAQSPRYKIIEKRQSVAFWCNPISGHATLYWYQQILGQGPKLLIQFQNNGVVDDSQLPKDRFSAERLKGVDSTLKIQPAKLEDSAVYLCASSLEGQGALGYTFGSGTRLTVV.

The chain carries TRBV14 and TRBJ1-1; D remains unclear. The CDR3 sequence is 13 residues long. The germline V gene has CDR1 SGHDN and CDR2 FVKESK. V was pared by 4 bases and J by 1 base, with 7 bases between. The CDR3 sequence: CASSPRGNTEAFF. In DNA form, the CDR3 reads TGTGCCAGCAGCCCTCGGGGGAACACTGAAGCTTTCTTT.

V and J are TRBV7-7 and TRBJ1-5, with D uncertain. Trimming took off 4 bases at V and 4 bases at J, with 23 bases between the two ends. The germline CDR1 and CDR2 sequences are SSHAT and FNYEAQ (reference sequence). The length of the CDR3 is 18 residues. The CDR3 reads CASSSQLRAILGNQPQHF. DNA for the CDR3: TGTGCCAGCAGCTCCCAGTTGAGGGCCATACTTGGGAATCAGCCCCAGCATTTT.

This clone turned up a few times. The chain combines TRBV7-9 with TRBJ2-7; TRBD1 matches 11 bases. Trimming at V came to 6 bases and at J to 1 base, leaving 5 bases not matched to a gene. Germline CDR1 reads SEHNR; CDR2 reads FQNEAQ (reference sequence). The CDR3 is 15 amino acids. CDR3 bases: TGTGCCAGCAGGAGGGGACAGGGGGATTCCTACGAGCAGTACTTC. Residues: CASRRGQGDSYEQYF.

This clone showed up just once. This chain connects TRBV4-1 to TRBJ2-5; TRBD2 agrees at 12 bases. The CDR3 sequence is 15 residues long. CDR1 is MGHRA, CDR2 YSYEKL, per germline. The J segment lost 5 bases and the V segment lost 2 bases, leaving 3 bases of the junction unmatched. CDR3: CASSQLAGGRETQYF. CDR3 sequence (DNA): TGCGCCAGCAGCCAACTAGCGGGGGGGCGGGAGACCCAGTACTTC.

The chain employs TRBV5-6 and TRBJ1-2; D possibly corresponds to TRBD1 (6 bases). Looked up from germline, CDR1 is SGHDT and CDR2 is YYEEEE. CDR3 length: 13 amino acids. V dropped 7 bases and J dropped 3 bases, with 13 bases sitting between them. The CDR3 region is CASLRGGDYGYTF. The CDR3 DNA reads as TGTGCCAGCCTCCGCGGGGGCGACTATGGCTACACCTTC.

The V gene is TRBV12-3 or TRBV12-4, the J gene TRBJ1-5; no clear D gene. There are 13 residues in the CDR3. Trimming shortened V by 3 bases and J by 4 bases, and 7 bases separated the two germline ends. This chain's CDR3 is CASSFARNQPQHF. The CDR3, as DNA: TGTGCCAGCAGTTTCGCGAGAAATCAGCCCCAGCATTTT.

The J gene is TRBJ2-3, the V gene TRBV5-1, with D maybe TRBD2 (5 bases). CDR3 length: 16 residues. Germline loops: CDR1 SGHRS, CDR2 YFSETQ. Trimming left V 3 bases short and J 4 bases short, with 18 bases between. The CDR3 loop reads CASSSGSAVPPDTQYF. The CDR3 nucleotides are TGCGCCAGCAGCTCGGGATCAGCCGTTCCTCCAGATACGCAGTATTTT.

The table lists this clone with a count of one. V usage is TRBV7-3 and J usage is TRBJ1-1; the match to TRBD1 covers 9 bases. The CDR3 contains 15 residues. Looked up from germline, CDR1 is SGHTA and CDR2 is FQGTGA. With 5 bases clipped from V and 4 bases from J, the junction kept 8 bases outside the gene matches. The CDR3 DNA reads TGTGCCAGCAGCATGGGACAGGGAGTCGGCACTGAAGCTTTCTTT. Amino acid sequence: CASSMGQGVGTEAFF.

V gene TRBV7-9 combines with J gene TRBJ2-5, with D maybe TRBD2 (7 bases). The CDR3 length is 13 residues. Looked up from germline, CDR1 is SEHNR and CDR2 is FQNEAQ (reference sequence). V was pared by 10 bases and J by 3 bases, with 15 bases between. The chain's CDR3 is CAIDRGAKETQYF. The CDR3 DNA reads as TGTGCCATCGATCGGGGGGCTAAAGAGACCCAGTACTTC.

The chain combines TRBV5-1 with TRBJ1-6, with 7 bases that match TRBD1. This CDR3 region has 15 residues. With V trimmed by 2 bases and J by 6 bases, 5 bases remained unmatched. CDR1 is SGHRS and CDR2 is YFSETQ in the germline V gene. The CDR3: CASSLDGQANSPLHF. The CDR3 DNA sequence: TGCGCCAGCAGCTTAGACGGACAGGCTAATTCACCCCTCCACTTT.

The V gene is TRBV15, the J gene TRBJ1-1, with 7 nucleotides matching TRBD1. From germline, CDR1 is LNHNV and CDR2 YYDKDF (reference sequence). This CDR3 comprises 13 residues. Losses at the gene ends were 7 bases for V and 4 bases for J; bases not matched to a gene: 6. Here the CDR3 reads CATTGPGGTEAFF. The CDR3 bases are TGTGCCACCACCGGACCAGGGGGCACTGAAGCTTTCTTT.

The chain joins TRBV2 to TRBJ2-7, with D possibly TRBD1 on 6 matching bases. Trimming took 7 bases from V and 0 from J, leaving 13 bases between them. Germline V CDR1 and CDR2: SNHLY, FYNNEI. The CDR3 spans 14 residues. CDR3 nucleotides: TGTGCCAGCAAAGTCAGGGGCTACTCCTACGAGCAGTACGTC. As protein: CASKVRGYSYEQYV.

For the CDR3, the DNA is TGTGCCTGGACTAGGACTAGAACCGGGGAGCTGTTTTTT. It translates to CAWTRTRTGELFF. V gene TRBV30 combines with J gene TRBJ2-2; 7 bases are a match to TRBD2. This CDR3 is 13 amino acids long. V shed 4 bases, J shed 5 bases, and the junction held 4 bases outside the gene matches. CDR1 and CDR2 from the germline V gene are GTSNPN and SVGIG (reference sequence).